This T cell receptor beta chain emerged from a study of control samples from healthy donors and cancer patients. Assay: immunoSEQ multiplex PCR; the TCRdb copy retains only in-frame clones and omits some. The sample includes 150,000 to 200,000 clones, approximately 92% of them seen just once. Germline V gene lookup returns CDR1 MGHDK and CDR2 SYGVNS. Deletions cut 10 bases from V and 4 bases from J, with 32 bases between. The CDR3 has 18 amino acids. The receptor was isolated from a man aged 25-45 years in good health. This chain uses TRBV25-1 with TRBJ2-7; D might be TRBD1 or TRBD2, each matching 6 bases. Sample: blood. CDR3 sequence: CANSSESVGGKRGYEQYF. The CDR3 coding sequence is TGTGCCAACTCGAGTGAATCGGTAGGGGGGAAAAGAGGATACGAGCAGTACTTC.